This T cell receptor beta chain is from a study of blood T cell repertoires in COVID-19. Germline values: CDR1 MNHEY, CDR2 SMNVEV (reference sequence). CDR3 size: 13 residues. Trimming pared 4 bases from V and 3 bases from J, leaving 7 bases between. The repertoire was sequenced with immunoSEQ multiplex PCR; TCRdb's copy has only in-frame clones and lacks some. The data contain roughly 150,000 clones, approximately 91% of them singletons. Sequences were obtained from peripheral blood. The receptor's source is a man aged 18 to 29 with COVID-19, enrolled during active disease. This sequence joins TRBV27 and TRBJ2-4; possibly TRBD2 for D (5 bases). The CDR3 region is CASSSRDKNIQYF. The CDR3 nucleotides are TGTGCCAGCAGTTCCCGGGACAAAAACATTCAGTACTTC.